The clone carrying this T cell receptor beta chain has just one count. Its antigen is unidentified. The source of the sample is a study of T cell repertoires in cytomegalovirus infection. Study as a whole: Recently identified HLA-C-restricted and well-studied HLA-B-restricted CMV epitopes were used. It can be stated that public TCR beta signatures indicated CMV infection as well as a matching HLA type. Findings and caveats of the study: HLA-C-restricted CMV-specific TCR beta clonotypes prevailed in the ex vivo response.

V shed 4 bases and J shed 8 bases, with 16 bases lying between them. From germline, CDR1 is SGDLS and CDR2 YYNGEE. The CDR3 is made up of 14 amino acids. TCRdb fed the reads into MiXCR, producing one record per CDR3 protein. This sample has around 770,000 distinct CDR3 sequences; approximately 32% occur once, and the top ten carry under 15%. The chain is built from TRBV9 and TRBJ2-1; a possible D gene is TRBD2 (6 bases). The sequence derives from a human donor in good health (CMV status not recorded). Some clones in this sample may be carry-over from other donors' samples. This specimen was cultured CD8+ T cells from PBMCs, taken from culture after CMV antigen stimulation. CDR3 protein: CASSPRGLGDEQFF. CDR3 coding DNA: TGTGCCAGCAGCCCCCGGGGGTTAGGGGATGAGCAGTTCTTC.